The entry below gives a single T cell receptor beta chain sequence along with its context. This entry comes from a study of T cell changes during pregnancy in multiple sclerosis. Measured with immunoSEQ multiplex PCR; TCRdb has only the in-frame clones, and not every one. The sample yields 75,000 to 95,000 clones, approximately 90% seen once. The clonotype comes from a female donor with multiple sclerosis, enrolled in a pregnancy study. The input for sequencing was peripheral blood, taken before pregnancy.

The CDR3 loop reads CASSKERRDRDESGANVLTF. For the CDR3, the DNA is TGTGCCAGCAGCAAAGAACGGAGGGACAGGGACGAGTCTGGGGCCAACGTCCTGACTTTC. V is TRBV21-1 and J is TRBJ2-6; the table's D call of TRBD1 was not tested on the DNA. TRBV21-1 has pseudogene status. The length of the CDR3 is 20 residues.